One sample yielded the 29 T cell receptor beta chains listed below, sequenced in a study of OX40 agonist ivuxolimab in advanced cancers. The method was immunoSEQ multiplex PCR; TCRdb's version includes in-frame clones alone and lacks a portion of them. The sample lists tens of thousands of clones, about 89% seen once, with around 0.39% in the top ten. The sequences come from CD4+ or CD8+ T cells sorted from blood, collected in a trial of the OX40 agonist ivuxolimab. The receptors here all came from an adult with an advanced solid tumor such as melanoma, head and neck, liver or kidney cancer.

V is TRBV18 and J is TRBJ1-5, with TRBD1 matching 9 bases. CDR3 length: 15 residues. V gave up 4 bases and J gave up 5 bases; unmatched junction bases: 6. CDR1 and CDR2 from the germline V gene are KGHSH and LQKENI. The CDR3 nucleotides read TGTGCCAGCTCACAACGACAGGGGGGGGATCAGCCCCAGCATTTT. It specifies CASSQRQGGDQPQHF. Looking up the rest from reference TRBV18 and TRBJ1-5 gives the full variable domain: NAGVMQNPRHLVRRRGQEARLRCSPMKGHSHVYWYRQLPEEGLKFMVYLQKENIIDESGMPKERFSAEFPKEGPSILRIQQVVRGDSAAYFCASSQRQGGDQPQHFGDGTRLSIL.

The chain recombines TRBV10-3 with TRBJ1-4; D unresolved. The germline CDR1 and CDR2 sequences are ENHRY and SYGVKD. V lost 3 bases, J lost 8 bases, and 10 bases lay in between. This CDR3 is 13 amino acids long. The CDR3 region has the DNA TGTGCCATCAGTGATACCGCCGGGGAAAAACTGTTTTTT. It encodes CAISDTAGEKLFF.

The chain has TRBV6-6 and TRBJ1-6, with D possibly TRBD1 on 5 matching bases. The CDR3 has 15 residues. CDR1 and CDR2 (germline): MNHNY, SVGAGI (reference sequence). V was pared by 2 bases and J by 6 bases, with 11 bases between. In DNA, the CDR3 is TGTGCCAGCAGTTACCCGACAGAGATTAATTCACCCCTCCACTTT. Encoded protein: CASSYPTEINSPLHF.

The genes are TRBV5-1 and TRBJ1-2, with D possibly TRBD1 on 6 matching bases. The ends were cut back, 3 bases at V and 8 bases at J, with 17 bases in the middle. The CDR3 is 14 amino acids. Germline V gene data show CDR1 as SGHRS and CDR2 as YFSETQ. CDR3 amino acids: CASSYTGQLGGYTF. The CDR3 DNA is TGCGCCAGCAGCTATACCGGACAGTTGGGGGGCTACACCTTC.

The V call is TRBV10-1, the J call TRBJ1-5, with no clear D. Germline V gene lookup returns CDR1 WNHNN and CDR2 SYGVQD (reference sequence). V shed 3 bases and J shed 7 bases, with 7 bases lying between them. CDR3 length equals 12 residues. Here the CDR3 reads CASSDEGQPQHF. The DNA for the CDR3 is TGCGCCAGCAGTGACGAGGGACAGCCCCAGCATTTT.

This clone has ten or more counts. This CDR3 reads CASSITRGGYEQYF. For the CDR3, the DNA is TGTGCCAGTAGTATTACGAGAGGGGGCTACGAGCAGTACTTC. V is TRBV19 and J is TRBJ2-7; tentatively, D is TRBD1 (6 bases). The CDR3 has 14 residues. The V gene's germline CDR1 is LNHDA and CDR2 SQIVND (reference sequence). The ends were cut back, 3 bases at V and 3 bases at J, with 12 bases in the middle.

The chain employs TRBV6-4 and TRBJ2-1; maybe TRBD2 (7 bases). CDR3 size: 20 residues. The V gene's germline CDR1 is MRHNA and CDR2 SNTAGT. V was shortened by 4 bases and J by 0 bases, with 25 bases between the two germline ends. The CDR3 bases are TGTGCCAGCAGTGGCCTACAGGGTAGTAGCGGGCTTGGCTCCTACAATGAGCAGTTCTTC. This encodes CASSGLQGSSGLGSYNEQFF.

The chain combines TRBV6-1 with TRBJ2-7, with D tentatively TRBD2 (6 bases). V was shortened by 7 bases and J by 1 base, with 17 bases between the two germline ends. In germline, CDR1 is MNHNS, CDR2 SASEGT. The CDR3 has 15 amino acids. The CDR3 DNA is TGTGCCAGCAAGGCGGGACCCTTCTCTTCCTACGAGCAGTACTTC. Protein sequence: CASKAGPFSSYEQYF.

The chain recombines TRBV7-9 with TRBJ1-1; TRBD1 matches at 8 bases. The CDR3 sequence is 14 residues long. V was pared by 1 base and J by 5 bases, with 3 bases of the junction left unmatched. Germline V lookup: CDR1 SEHNR, CDR2 FQNEAQ (reference sequence). CDR3 loop: CASSLGDRRTEAFF. The CDR3 DNA sequence: TGTGCCAGCAGCTTAGGGGACAGGCGGACTGAAGCTTTCTTT.

The chain is built from TRBV18 and TRBJ1-4, with unresolved D. The CDR3 loop spans 15 amino acids. Germline-derived CDR1 and CDR2 are KGHSH and LQKENI. Trimming stripped 2 bases from V and 3 bases from J, with 10 bases between. The DNA for the CDR3 is TGTGCCAGCTCACCAGGGGAAGTCTCTAATGAAAAACTGTTTTTT. Translated: CASSPGEVSNEKLFF.

Here the CDR3 DNA reads TGTGCCAGCAGCTTAGATCCCGGGGGGCACTACACTGAAGCTTTCTTT. Amino acid sequence: CASSLDPGGHYTEAFF. The V call is TRBV11-2, the J call TRBJ1-1; D is possibly TRBD1 (6 bases). CDR3 length equals 16 residues. Germline values: CDR1 SGHAT, CDR2 FQNNGV. The ends were cut back, 0 bases at V and 3 bases at J, with 14 bases in the middle.

V usage is TRBV7-8 and J usage is TRBJ2-5; perhaps TRBD2 as D (6 bases). There are 14 residues in the CDR3. Germline V CDR1 and CDR2: SGHVS, FQNEAQ. V dropped 2 bases and J dropped 4 bases, with 11 bases sitting between them. The CDR3 DNA reads as TGTGCCAGCAGCTTACGGACTATTGGAGAGACCCAGTACTTC. Its translation is CASSLRTIGETQYF. The whole variable domain, filled in from reference TRBV7-8 and TRBJ2-5, reads GAGVSQSPRYKVAKRGQDVALRCDPISGHVSLFWYQQALGQGPEFLTYFQNEAQLDKSGLPSDRFFAERPEGSVSTLKIQRTQQEDSAVYLCASSLRTIGETQYFGPGTRLLVL.

This rearrangement joins TRBV5-5 to TRBJ1-2; 7 nucleotides line up with TRBD1. Trimming took 0 bases from V and 4 from J; bases not matched to a gene: 9. The CDR3 is made up of 16 amino acids. Germline values: CDR1 SGHKS, CDR2 YYEKEE (reference sequence). The CDR3, as DNA: TGTGCCAGCAGCTTGGCGGGGACAGCTGAAGTCTATGGCTACACCTTC. Protein sequence: CASSLAGTAEVYGYTF.

In DNA, the CDR3 is TGTGCCAGCAGCGCCCGAACAGGGTCTTTTGGAGATACGCAGTATTTT. It specifies CASSARTGSFGDTQYF. This chain uses TRBV5-4 with TRBJ2-3, with D possibly TRBD1 on 6 matching bases. Trimming cost V 4 bases and J 5 bases, with 20 bases left between them. The V gene's germline CDR1 is SGHNT and CDR2 YYREEE (reference sequence). This CDR3 contains 16 residues.

This clone was observed a handful of times. The genes are TRBV6-1 and TRBJ1-3, with TRBD1 matching over 7 bases. Germline CDR1 reads MNHNS; CDR2 reads SASEGT. The CDR3 is 17 amino acids. After removal of 2 bases from V and 3 bases from J, the junction contained 10 bases not matched to a gene. The CDR3 protein is CASSEIRGIDFGNTIYF. The CDR3 nucleotides are TGTGCCAGCAGTGAAATCAGGGGGATAGACTTTGGAAACACCATATATTTT.

The chain combines TRBV27 with TRBJ2-7; 8 bases map to TRBD1. Germline V gene lookup returns CDR1 MNHEY and CDR2 SMNVEV (reference sequence). J lost 4 bases, V lost 2 bases, and 4 bases had no gene match. The CDR3 extends over 14 amino acids. The CDR3 is CASSLLRDRYEQYF. CDR3 coding DNA: TGTGCCAGCAGTTTACTCCGGGACAGGTACGAGCAGTACTTC.

The chain is built from TRBV28 and TRBJ1-6; D call uncertain. CDR3 length: 14 amino acids. Germline values: CDR1 MDHEN, CDR2 SYDVKM. V lost 7 bases and J lost 9, with 16 bases in between. The chain's CDR3 is CASTPARLSSPLHF. CDR3 nucleotides: TGTGCCAGCACGCCGGCCCGACTGTCTTCACCCCTCCACTTT.

This clone appeared once. The gene calls are TRBV11-1 and TRBJ2-1, with unresolved D. The CDR3 extends over 12 amino acids. V shed 4 bases and J shed 10 bases, with 11 bases lying between them. Germline CDR1 is SGHAT and CDR2 is FQDESV (reference sequence). CDR3 in DNA: TGTGCCAGCAGCTCCCCCCTGATAGAGCAGTTCTTC. Its translation: CASSSPLIEQFF.

The chain combines TRBV5-1 with TRBJ1-1; no firm D call. CDR3 length equals 13 residues. V was trimmed by 2 bases and J by 2 bases, leaving 7 bases between them. CDR1 and CDR2 (germline): SGHRS, YFSETQ. The CDR3 is CASSFGLNTEAFF. DNA of the CDR3: TGCGCCAGCAGCTTCGGCCTAAACACTGAAGCTTTCTTT.

V is TRBV10-3 and J is TRBJ1-1; the match to TRBD1 covers 7 bases. The CDR3 consists of 15 residues. J gave up 3 bases and V 3 bases, and 7 bases lay outside the gene matches. Germline CDR1 reads ENHRY; CDR2 reads SYGVKD. The CDR3 protein is CAISEGQALYTEAFF. The CDR3 DNA reads TGTGCCATCAGTGAAGGACAGGCCCTTTACACTGAAGCTTTCTTT.

This chain connects TRBV7-9 to TRBJ1-3, with a tentative D call TRBD1 (5 bases). The CDR3 contains 14 residues. Trimming stripped 4 bases from V and 10 bases from J, with 17 bases between. Looked up from germline, CDR1 is SEHNR and CDR2 is FQNEAQ (reference sequence). The CDR3 loop reads CASSSPRGLGTIYF. For the CDR3, the DNA is TGTGCCAGCAGCTCCCCTCGGGGCCTCGGGACCATATATTTT.

About this clone: An end of the junction differs from the germline gene, which may be a read error. This chain links TRBV7-7 with TRBJ2-2; D possibly corresponds to TRBD2 (5 bases). The CDR3 covers 15 residues. The germline CDR1 and CDR2 sequences are SSHAT and FNYEAQ (reference sequence). As DNA, the CDR3 is TGTGCTAGCAGCTTAACCCCGGGGTTCACCGGGGAGCTGTTTTTT. Encoded protein: CASSLTPGFTGELFF.

V and J are TRBV9 and TRBJ2-2; D not resolved. V was trimmed by 4 bases and J by 4 bases, leaving 8 bases between them. Germline CDR1 and CDR2: SGDLS and YYNGEE. CDR3 length: 13 amino acids. The CDR3 sequence is CASSPRTTGELFF. Written as DNA, the CDR3 is TGTGCCAGCAGCCCCCGAACCACCGGGGAGCTGTTTTTT.

The V call is TRBV6-5, the J call TRBJ1-1; D possibly corresponds to TRBD1 (6 bases). The V end lost 4 bases, the J end lost 10 bases, and 16 bases lay between the germline ends. CDR1 MNHEY and CDR2 SVGAGI come from the germline V gene. CDR3 size: 13 residues. The CDR3 bases are TGTGCCAGCAGTTCTCACGGGACACTTGGAGCTTTCTTT. Amino acids: CASSSHGTLGAFF.

This rearrangement joins TRBV5-4 to TRBJ2-2; 9 bases map to TRBD2. Germline assignment: CDR1 SGHNT and CDR2 YYREEE (reference sequence). This CDR3 spans 15 amino acids. V trimming: 3 bases; J trimming: 1 base; junction bases outside the gene matches: 1. CDR3 amino acids: CASSSSGVNTGELFF. For the CDR3, the DNA is TGTGCCAGCAGCTCTAGCGGGGTGAACACCGGGGAGCTGTTTTTT. Combining the CDR3 with reference TRBV5-4 and TRBJ2-2 gives the whole variable domain ETGVTQSPTHLIKTRGQQVTLRCSSQSGHNTVSWYQQALGQGPQFIFQYYREEENGRGNFPPRFSGLQFPNYSSELNVNALELDDSALYLCASSSSGVNTGELFFGEGSRLTVL.

The V gene is TRBV7-8, the J gene TRBJ2-3, with D tentatively TRBD1 (6 bases). The V gene lost 5 bases and the J gene lost 2 bases, with 20 bases spanning the gap. The CDR3 sequence is 17 residues long. Germline CDR1 reads SGHVS; CDR2 reads FQNEAQ. As DNA, the CDR3 is TGTGCCAGCAGCCCCTGGGGGCGTTGGGCACTCACAGATACGCAGTATTTT. This translates into CASSPWGRWALTDTQYF.

The CDR3 DNA follows: TGTGCCAGCAGGACTATCGGGACAGTAGTCGAAGCTTTCTTT. This gives the protein CASRTIGTVVEAFF. The chain uses TRBV6-6 and TRBJ1-1; TRBD1 aligns across 7 bases. Unmatched junction bases numbered 12, after V lost 6 bases and J lost 8 bases. CDR1 MNHNY and CDR2 SVGAGI come from the germline V gene (reference sequence). CDR3 size: 14 residues.

The J gene is TRBJ2-7, the V gene TRBV7-2; D unresolved. CDR3 size: 15 residues. Germline loops: CDR1 SGHTA, CDR2 FQGNSA. Trimming shortened V by 6 bases and J by 2 bases, and 17 bases separated the two germline ends. CDR3 region: CASSPAPGWAYEQYF. The CDR3 bases are TGTGCCAGCAGTCCCGCACCAGGTTGGGCCTACGAGCAGTACTTC.

The chain recombines TRBV11-3 with TRBJ1-1; possibly TRBD1 for D (6 bases). V shed 6 bases and J shed 0 bases, with 14 bases lying between them. Germline loops: CDR1 SGHNT, CDR2 YENEEA. The CDR3 has 15 amino acids. The CDR3 nucleotides are TGTGCCAGCAGTTCACCACGGACAGTGAACACTGAAGCTTTCTTT. This codes for CASSSPRTVNTEAFF.